This T cell receptor beta chain derives from a study of T-cell reconstitution after alpha-beta-depleted transplantation in children. A library of TCRbeta sequences, prepared with unique molecular identifiers, was generated. TCRdb passed the PCR reads through MiXCR, listing each CDR3 protein once. The table lists about 72,000 distinct CDR3 sequences, about 7.3% of them singletons. This clonotype has at least ten counts. This receptor was identified in a human donor who donated a stem cell graft to a child with acute lymphoblastic leukemia. The sequencing here drew on PBMCs from the stem cell graft donor, taken from the stem cell graft.

In nucleotides, the CDR3 is TGTGCCAGCAGACCCGATCCGGCTAGTGTAAGACATGAGCAGTTCTTC. Translated: CASRPDPASVRHEQFF. V usage is TRBV6-2 or TRBV6-3 and J usage is TRBJ2-1; D is unclear. V was cut by 6 bases and J by 8 bases, with 23 bases left in between. The germline V gene has CDR1 MNHEY and CDR2 SVGEGT. This CDR3 is built from 16 residues.